These 28 T cell receptor beta chains were sequenced from one sample in a study of T cell responses to AZD1222 COVID-19 vaccine. TCRdb's table, derived via immunoSEQ multiplex PCR, lists solely in-frame clones and lacks some. Of about 120,000 clones in the sample, about 90% were seen once. Sequences were derived from peripheral blood, sampled on day 0 of AZD1222 vaccination. The receptors were gathered from an adult in good health.

The V gene is TRBV7-2, the J gene TRBJ2-5, with 9 bases lining up with TRBD1. CDR3 length: 14 amino acids. Germline CDR1 reads SGHTA; CDR2 reads FQGNSA. Trimming took 2 bases from V and 4 from J; bases not matched to a gene: 2. This CDR3 reads CASSLRDRVETQYF. The CDR3 DNA sequence: TGTGCCAGCAGCTTACGGGACAGGGTAGAGACCCAGTACTTC. Filled out from reference TRBV7-2 and TRBJ2-5, the complete variable domain reads GAGVSQSPSNKVTEKGKDVELRCDPISGHTALYWYRQSLGQGLEFLIYFQGNSAPDKSGLPSDRFSAERTGGSVSTLTIQRTQQEDSAVYLCASSLRDRVETQYFGPGTRLLVL.

The chain combines TRBV6-5 with TRBJ1-5; 7 bases are shared with TRBD1. V shed 3 bases and J 6 bases; nucleotides not matched to a gene: 5. CDR1 and CDR2 from the germline V gene are MNHEY and SVGAGI. There are 14 residues in the CDR3. This chain's CDR3 is CASSYNPGGQPQHF. For the CDR3, the DNA is TGTGCCAGCAGTTATAATCCAGGGGGTCAGCCCCAGCATTTT.

CDR3 sequence reads: CASSVGQGADGYTF. The CDR3 DNA sequence: TGTGCCAGCAGCGTCGGACAGGGGGCTGATGGCTACACCTTC. The chain recombines TRBV9 with TRBJ1-2; 11 nucleotides match TRBD1. With 2 bases clipped from V and 6 bases from J, the junction kept 3 bases outside the gene matches. The germline gives CDR1 SGDLS, CDR2 YYNGEE. The CDR3 runs to 14 residues.

This clone appeared once. V gene TRBV4-1 combines with J gene TRBJ2-1; D is unresolved. The CDR3 consists of 17 residues. V lost 0 bases to trimming and J lost 6 bases, with 18 bases between them. CDR1 and CDR2 (germline): MGHRA, YSYEKL. CDR3 sequence: CASSQDEYSAEGNEQFF. As DNA, the CDR3 is TGCGCCAGCAGCCAAGATGAGTACTCCGCTGAAGGCAATGAGCAGTTCTTC.

The J gene is TRBJ2-7, the V gene TRBV13; 13 bases agree with TRBD2. Germline V gene lookup returns CDR1 PRHDT and CDR2 FYEKMQ (reference sequence). The CDR3 is 17 amino acids. V was pared by 0 bases and J by 5 bases, with 7 bases of the junction left unmatched. The CDR3 DNA reads as TGTGCCAGCAGCTTAGGAGAGGGGACTAGCGGGGTTAACGAGCAGTACTTC. Translated: CASSLGEGTSGVNEQYF.

The rearrangement links TRBV24-1 to TRBJ1-2, with D possibly matching TRBD1 (6 bases). The CDR3 extends over 14 amino acids. CDR1 is KGHDR, CDR2 SFDVKD, per germline. Deletions cut 4 bases from V and 5 bases from J, with 13 bases between. The CDR3 sequence: CATSETGIGYGYTF. DNA for the CDR3: TGTGCCACCAGTGAAACAGGGATCGGGTATGGCTACACCTTC.

The J gene is TRBJ1-2, the V gene TRBV5-8; 9 nucleotides align to TRBD1. Germline V gene data show CDR1 as SGHTS and CDR2 as YDEGEE. V shed 4 bases and J 4 bases; nucleotides not matched to a gene: 8. This CDR3 comprises 15 residues. The CDR3 region has the DNA TGTGCCAGCAGCCTTCCGGGACAGGGCGGCTATGGCTACACCTTC. Amino acids: CASSLPGQGGYGYTF.

This chain connects TRBV4-3 to TRBJ1-1; the D gene is possibly TRBD1 (5 bases). Trimming cost V 2 bases and J 7 bases, with 8 bases left between them. The germline gives CDR1 LGHNA, CDR2 YSLEER. The CDR3 is made up of 12 amino acids. Written as DNA, the CDR3 is TGCGCCAGCAGCCAACGGGGCTTTGAAGCTTTCTTT. This translates into CASSQRGFEAFF.

This chain links TRBV7-3 with TRBJ2-7; D gene uncertain. The V gene lost 5 bases and the J gene lost 3 bases, with 11 bases spanning the gap. Germline CDR1 reads SGHTA; CDR2 reads FQGTGA. This CDR3 has 13 amino acids. The chain's CDR3 is CASSAGRNYEQYF. In nucleotides, the CDR3 is TGTGCCAGCAGCGCTGGACGGAACTACGAGCAGTACTTC.

This chain connects TRBV9 to TRBJ1-4; TRBD1 aligns across 9 bases. CDR3 length equals 15 residues. Unmatched junction bases numbered 9, after V lost 4 bases and J lost 8 bases. CDR1 is SGDLS and CDR2 is YYNGEE in the germline V gene. The CDR3 sequence: CASSSPGTGYEKLFF. DNA of the CDR3: TGTGCCAGCAGCAGCCCCGGGACAGGGTACGAAAAACTGTTTTTT.

J is TRBJ2-5 and V is TRBV3-1 (or the pseudogene TRBV3-2); the match to TRBD1 covers 10 bases. Trimming cost V 4 bases and J 4 bases; bases outside gene matches: 6. Per the germline V gene, CDR1 is LGHDT and CDR2 is YNNKEL (reference sequence). This CDR3 has 15 amino acids. CDR3 protein: CASSPGQGLGETQYF. CDR3 DNA: TGTGCCAGCAGCCCGGGACAGGGGTTGGGAGAGACCCAGTACTTC.

This clone showed up just once. The chain carries TRBV28 and TRBJ1-4; unclear D gene. The CDR3 has 15 residues. CDR1 and CDR2 (germline): MDHEN, SYDVKM. Trimming left V 2 bases short and J 5 bases short, with 12 bases between. Here the CDR3 reads CASSLTPGLNEKLFF. DNA for the CDR3: TGTGCCAGCAGTTTAACTCCAGGACTGAATGAAAAACTGTTTTTT.

V and J are TRBV7-8 and TRBJ2-7; D possibly corresponds to TRBD2 (5 bases). V lost 0 bases and J lost 1, with 10 bases in between. The CDR3 has 15 residues. The germline gives CDR1 SGHVS, CDR2 FQNEAQ. CDR3 bases: TGTGCCAGCAGCTTAGCAGGCGGGTCTTCCTACGAGCAGTACTTC. Translated, it gives CASSLAGGSSYEQYF.

The rearrangement uses TRBV6-5 and TRBJ1-1, with 8 bases identical to TRBD1. The germline V gene has CDR1 MNHEY and CDR2 SVGAGI. The CDR3 contains 12 residues. Trimming took 8 bases from V and 7 from J; bases not matched to a gene: 6. In nucleotides, the CDR3 is TGTGCCAGCCGCTGGACAGGGAATGAAGCTTTCTTT. Its translation: CASRWTGNEAFF.

This clone appeared a single time. The V call is TRBV18, the J call TRBJ1-2, with 7 bases identical to TRBD1. V was pared by 6 bases and J by 2 bases, with 3 bases of the junction left unmatched. The CDR3 runs to 13 residues. From germline, CDR1 is KGHSH and CDR2 LQKENI. The CDR3 loop reads CASSPTGNYGYTF. CDR3 DNA: TGTGCCAGCTCCCCGACAGGGAACTATGGCTACACCTTC.

The V call is TRBV19, the J call TRBJ2-4; 11 nucleotides line up with TRBD2. Trimming removed 4 bases from V and 7 bases from J; junction bases left unmatched: 9. The length of the CDR3 is 16 residues. CDR1 LNHDA and CDR2 SQIVND come from the germline V gene (reference sequence). This CDR3 is CASSTIAGGPGNIQYF. The CDR3 DNA is TGTGCCAGTAGTACCATAGCGGGAGGGCCGGGTAACATTCAGTACTTC.

CDR3: CASSDPGTSDYTDTQYF. The CDR3 region has the DNA TGTGCCAGCTCAGACCCCGGGACTAGCGACTACACAGATACGCAGTATTTT. The V gene is TRBV18, the J gene TRBJ2-3; TRBD2 matches 10 bases. Trimming cost V 5 bases and J 2 bases; bases outside gene matches: 10. CDR3 length: 17 amino acids. CDR1 is KGHSH, CDR2 LQKENI, per germline.

The rearrangement uses TRBV3-1 (or the pseudogene TRBV3-2) and TRBJ2-7; D is ambiguous. CDR1 and CDR2 (germline): LGHDT, YNNKEL (reference sequence). The CDR3 sequence is 13 residues long. Between the trimmed V and J ends, which lost 3 bases and 0 bases, there was a span of 6 bases. The CDR3 bases are TGTGCCAGCAGCCATATGAGCTCCTACGAGCAGTACTTC. It codes for CASSHMSSYEQYF.

The J gene is TRBJ1-5, the V gene TRBV27; D unresolved. The CDR3 is 16 residues long. Germline-derived CDR1 and CDR2 are MNHEY and SMNVEV (reference sequence). V was shortened by 3 bases and J by 1 base, with 13 bases between the two germline ends. The CDR3 loop reads CASSFRKAPSNQPQHF. The DNA of the CDR3 is TGTGCCAGCAGTTTTCGGAAAGCACCAAGCAATCAGCCCCAGCATTTT.

The chain employs TRBV29-1 and TRBJ2-3; the D gene is possibly TRBD1 (6 bases). The germline V and J ends were trimmed by 5 bases and 3 bases, with 12 bases remaining between them. The CDR3 runs to 13 residues. CDR1 is SQVTM and CDR2 is ANQGSEA in the germline V gene. The CDR3 DNA follows: TGCAGCGTTCTACACAGGGTGACAGATACGCAGTATTTT. Protein product: CSVLHRVTDTQYF.

CDR3 sequence reads: CASSTGLNEKLFF. The CDR3 DNA reads as TGTGCCAGCAGCACGGGACTTAATGAAAAACTGTTTTTT. This chain connects TRBV5-4 to TRBJ1-4, with a weak D call TRBD1 (5 bases). V was shortened by 4 bases and J by 4 bases, with 8 bases between the two germline ends. This CDR3 has 13 residues. Germline CDR1 reads SGHNT; CDR2 reads YYREEE (reference sequence).

V is TRBV9 and J is TRBJ1-2; D may be TRBD1 (6 bases). Per germline, CDR1 SGDLS and CDR2 YYNGEE. V was clipped by 3 bases and J by 4 bases, with 10 bases between them. This CDR3 has 13 residues. CDR3 DNA sequence: TGTGCCAGCAGCGCCAGGGGTCTCTATGGCTACACCTTC. As protein: CASSARGLYGYTF.

The chain combines TRBV6-5 with TRBJ1-5; the D is unclear. The CDR3 length is 13 residues. The V gene's germline CDR1 is MNHEY and CDR2 SVGAGI. V lost 2 bases and J 6 bases, leaving 8 bases between the germline ends. CDR3 sequence: CASSYDGGQPQHF. Written as DNA, the CDR3 is TGTGCCAGCAGTTACGATGGAGGTCAGCCCCAGCATTTT.

This clone was recorded only once. The chain combines TRBV18 with TRBJ1-1, with unresolved D. The CDR3 extends over 14 amino acids. The ends were cut back, 3 bases at V and 6 bases at J, with 14 bases in the middle. Germline CDR1 is KGHSH and CDR2 is LQKENI. CDR3 sequence (DNA): TGTGCCAGCTCACCGACTGACAAGTACTCTGAAGCTTTCTTT. It is translated as CASSPTDKYSEAFF.

This rearrangement joins TRBV6-5 to TRBJ2-5; possibly TRBD1 or TRBD2 for D (5 bases each). Germline V gene data show CDR1 as MNHEY and CDR2 as SVGAGI. Deletions cut 2 bases from V and 1 base from J, with 11 bases between. There are 15 residues in the CDR3. CDR3: CASSYRQLAQETQYF. The CDR3 DNA is TGTGCCAGCAGTTACCGACAGCTAGCCCAAGAGACCCAGTACTTC.

The chain couples TRBV5-6 to TRBJ1-2; D might be TRBD1 (5 bases). The V gene's germline CDR1 is SGHDT and CDR2 YYEEEE. CDR3 size: 14 residues. V lost 6 bases, J lost 4 bases, and 16 bases lay in between. The CDR3 region has the DNA TGTGCCAGCAACCTCAGGGCCAGAGGCTATGGCTACACCTTC. It yields the protein CASNLRARGYGYTF.

For this clone: In the same sample, other DNA sequences code for this CDR3. The J gene is TRBJ2-7, the V gene TRBV19; D may be TRBD1 or TRBD2 (5 bases each). Germline CDR1 and CDR2: LNHDA and SQIVND (reference sequence). The CDR3 totals 17 residues. V dropped 3 bases and J dropped 2 bases, with 20 bases sitting between them. The DNA of the CDR3 is TGTGCCAGTAGTATCGACTTCGGGACCCCGGTGCCCTACGAGCAGTACTTC. It is translated as CASSIDFGTPVPYEQYF.

This chain uses TRBV5-4 with TRBJ1-6, with 7 nucleotides matching TRBD1. The CDR3 totals 15 residues. V shed 4 bases and J 10 bases; nucleotides not matched to a gene: 11. In germline, CDR1 is SGHNT, CDR2 YYREEE (reference sequence). The CDR3 is CASSGMTGSASPLHF. The CDR3 DNA is TGTGCCAGCAGCGGTATGACAGGGTCAGCCTCACCCCTCCACTTT.